This T cell receptor (beta chain) is drawn from a study of spatial heterogeneity in lung cancer. For the study at large: After resection, follow-up PBMC samples were sequenced when available, at a median of about 2 years later. The study consistently detected more beta-chain than alpha-chain sequences.

Time point indicated: blood at routine non-recurrence follow-up after resection. Sequencing covered unsorted whole RNA taken from tumor, nontumor lung or frozen PBMC. MiXCR, run by TCRdb on the 5' RACE reads, gives a single entry per CDR3 protein. The table includes approximately 39,000 distinct CDR3 sequences, about 7.6% detected once. To note about this clonotype: Given a much more abundant clone one base away, this may be a read error.

Trimming cost V 1 base and J 5 bases, with 6 bases left between them. Germline CDR1 reads LGHDT; CDR2 reads YNNKEL (reference sequence). The CDR3 totals 13 residues. Specimen: PBMCs, collected at follow-up. This chain connects TRBV3-1 to TRBJ1-5; D call uncertain. The sequence came from a male donor with early-stage non-small cell lung cancer. CDR3 nucleotides: TGTGCCAGCAGCCAAGCGGAGGATCAGCCCCAGCATTTT. This codes for CASSQAEDQPQHF.